The entry below describes one T cell receptor (beta chain). The antigen remains undetermined. The sample comes from a study of siplizumab effects on memory and regulatory T cells. Trimming removed 6 bases at V and 10 bases at J, with 19 bases between. The CDR3 sequence is 15 residues long. The germline gives CDR1 MNHEY, CDR2 SVGAGI. Assays examined 80,000 to 100,000 TCR templates per sample. Sequencing was performed with immunoSEQ multiplex PCR; in TCRdb, only in-frame clones are kept and a portion is missing. The sample yields more than 95,000 clones, approximately 93% seen once. Broader study findings: Proliferating Tregs taken from siplizumab cultures were not shown to have a confirmed suppressive function.

The source material was Tregs sorted from blood. The rearrangement links TRBV6-5 to TRBJ1-6; TRBD1 is a possible D gene (5 bases). This receptor was identified in a human donor in good health. DNA for the CDR3: TGTGCCAGCAGGGGACTGACTGCCGTCGGCTCACCCCTCCACTTT. Amino acids: CASRGLTAVGSPLHF.